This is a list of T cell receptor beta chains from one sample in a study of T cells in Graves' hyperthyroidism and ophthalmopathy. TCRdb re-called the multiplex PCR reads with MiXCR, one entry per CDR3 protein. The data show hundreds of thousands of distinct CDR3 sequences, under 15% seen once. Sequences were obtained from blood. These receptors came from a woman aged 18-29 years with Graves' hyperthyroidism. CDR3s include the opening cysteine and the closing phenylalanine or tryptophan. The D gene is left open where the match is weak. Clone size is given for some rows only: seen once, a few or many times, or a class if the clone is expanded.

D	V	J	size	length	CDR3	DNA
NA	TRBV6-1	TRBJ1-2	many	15	CASSLTVKADYGYTF	TGTGCCAGCAGTCTAACGGTGAAAGCGGACTATGGCTACACCTTC
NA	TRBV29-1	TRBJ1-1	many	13	CSVNRVSPAEAFF	TGCAGCGTTAACAGGGTGAGCCCGGCTGAAGCTTTCTTT
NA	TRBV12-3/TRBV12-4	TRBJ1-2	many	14	CASTLGNPNYGYTF	TGTGCCAGCACCCTTGGGAATCCTAACTATGGCTACACCTTC
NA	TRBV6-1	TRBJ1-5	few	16	CASSERVSGGNQPQHF	TGTGCCAGCAGTGAAAGGGTCTCTGGGGGGAATCAGCCCCAGCATTTT
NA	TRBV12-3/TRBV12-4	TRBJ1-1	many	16	CASRRRQSFMNTEAFF	TGTGCCAGCAGGCGCCGACAGAGCTTCATGAACACTGAAGCTTTCTTT
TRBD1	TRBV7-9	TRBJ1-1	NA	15	CASSVAGTEGTEAFF	TGTGCCAGCAGCGTAGCCGGGACAGAGGGCACTGAAGCTTTCTTT
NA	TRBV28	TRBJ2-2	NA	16	CASRLAGTTNTGELFF	TGTGCCAGCAGACTGGCCGGGACCACCAACACCGGGGAGCTGTTTTTT
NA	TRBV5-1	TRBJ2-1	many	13	CATSIRGSNEQFF	TGCGCCACTTCGATTCGGGGTTCAAATGAGCAGTTCTTC
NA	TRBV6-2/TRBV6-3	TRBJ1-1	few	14	CASSLEGVGTEAFF	TGTGCCAGCAGTTTAGAGGGGGTTGGCACTGAAGCTTTCTTT
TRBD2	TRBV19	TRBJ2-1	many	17	CASSIGTSGGRSNEQFF	TGTGCCAGTAGTATAGGGACTAGCGGGGGACGGAGCAATGAGCAGTTCTTC
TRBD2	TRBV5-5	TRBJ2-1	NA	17	CASSLGALGRGIYEQFF	TGTGCCAGCAGCTTGGGAGCTCTGGGGAGGGGTATCTATGAGCAGTTCTTC
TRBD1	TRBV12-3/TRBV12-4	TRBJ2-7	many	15	CASSLEGAVSYEQYF	TGTGCCAGCAGTTTAGAGGGGGCGGTGTCCTACGAGCAGTACTTC
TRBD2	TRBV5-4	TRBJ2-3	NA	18	CASSQGTSGGQPTDTQYF	TGTGCCAGCAGCCAAGGGACTAGCGGGGGCCAACCCACAGATACGCAGTATTTT
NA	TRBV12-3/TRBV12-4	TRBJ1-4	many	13	CASSSGHPEKLFF	TGTGCCAGCAGTTCCGGACACCCAGAAAAACTGTTTTTT
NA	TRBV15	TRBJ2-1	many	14	CATSRERTYNEQFF	TGTGCCACCAGCAGAGAACGGACCTACAATGAGCAGTTCTTC
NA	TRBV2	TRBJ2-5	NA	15	CASSEPGGYQETQYF	TGTGCCAGCAGTGAACCCGGGGGTTACCAAGAGACCCAGTACTTC
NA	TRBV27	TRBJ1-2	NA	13	CASSRTINYGYTF	TGTGCCAGCAGCCGGACCATAAACTATGGCTACACCTTC
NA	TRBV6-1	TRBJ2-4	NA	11	CASSPAAGKYF	TGTGCCAGCAGTCCGGCCGCGGGAAAGTACTTC
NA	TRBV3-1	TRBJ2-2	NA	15	CASSHFGSRTGELFF	TGTGCCAGCAGCCATTTTGGGTCCCGGACCGGGGAGCTGTTTTTT
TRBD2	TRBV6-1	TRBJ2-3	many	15	CASNLQRGYTDTQYF	TGTGCCAGCAACTTGCAGCGGGGGTACACAGATACGCAGTATTTT
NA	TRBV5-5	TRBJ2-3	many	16	CASSLSAGVHTDTQYF	TGTGCCAGCAGCTTATCGGCAGGGGTCCACACAGATACGCAGTATTTT
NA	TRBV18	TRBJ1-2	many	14	CASSSRALDGGYTF	TGTGCCAGCTCATCTCGGGCGCTGGATGGTGGCTACACCTTC
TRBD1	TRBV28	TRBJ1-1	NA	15	CASSLPGQGDTEAFF	TGTGCCAGCAGTCTCCCGGGACAGGGGGACACTGAAGCTTTCTTT
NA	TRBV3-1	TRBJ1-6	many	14	CASSQGTDNSPLHF	TGTGCCAGCAGCCAAGGAACAGATAATTCACCCCTCCACTTT
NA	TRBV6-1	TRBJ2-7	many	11	CASTPAYEQYF	TGTGCCAGCACCCCAGCTTACGAGCAGTACTTC
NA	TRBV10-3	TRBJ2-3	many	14	CATGHGGTTDTQYF	TGTGCCACCGGACATGGCGGCACAACAGATACGCAGTATTTT
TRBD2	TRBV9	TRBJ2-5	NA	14	CASSPSGVGETQYF	TGTGCCAGCAGCCCTAGCGGGGTCGGAGAGACCCAGTACTTC
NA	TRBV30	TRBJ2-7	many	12	CAWSRGHLEQYF	TGTGCCTGGAGCCGTGGACACCTCGAGCAGTACTTC
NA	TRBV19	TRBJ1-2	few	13	CASSIEGPDGYTF	TGTGCCAGTAGTATAGAAGGACCCGATGGCTACACCTTC
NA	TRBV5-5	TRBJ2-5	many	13	CASSLEPRETQYF	TGTGCCAGCAGCTTGGAACCGCGAGAGACCCAGTACTTC
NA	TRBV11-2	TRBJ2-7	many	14	CASTQSEGPYEQYF	TGTGCCAGCACCCAATCGGAGGGACCCTACGAGCAGTACTTC
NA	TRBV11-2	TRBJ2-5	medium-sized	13	CASSGTDRETQYF	TGTGCCAGCAGCGGGACGGACCGGGAGACCCAGTACTTC
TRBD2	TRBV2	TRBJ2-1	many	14	CASSRTSSSNEQFF	TGTGCCAGCAGCCGGACTAGCTCTTCCAATGAGCAGTTCTTC
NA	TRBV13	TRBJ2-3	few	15	CASSSEPHLGDTQYF	TGTGCCAGCAGCTCAGAGCCTCATTTGGGGGATACGCAGTATTTT
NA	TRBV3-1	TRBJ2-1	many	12	CASSQSPNEQFF	TGTGCCAGCAGCCAAAGCCCAAATGAGCAGTTCTTC
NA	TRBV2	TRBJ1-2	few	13	CVSSGAASFGYTF	TGTGTCAGCAGTGGAGCCGCCAGTTTTGGCTACACCTTC
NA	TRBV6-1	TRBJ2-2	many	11	CASGITGELFF	TGTGCCAGCGGGATCACCGGGGAGCTGTTTTTT
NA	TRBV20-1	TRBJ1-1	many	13	CSAVDTMNTEAFF	TGCAGTGCCGTGGACACAATGAACACTGAAGCTTTCTTT
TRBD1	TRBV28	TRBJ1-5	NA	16	CASSSPTGGSPQPQHF	TGTGCCAGCAGTTCGCCGACAGGGGGCAGTCCGCAGCCCCAGCATTTT
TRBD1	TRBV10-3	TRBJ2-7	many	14	CAISGGQGNYEQYF	TGTGCCATCAGCGGAGGACAGGGAAACTACGAGCAGTACTTC
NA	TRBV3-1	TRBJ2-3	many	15	CASSRSGLVGDTQYF	TGTGCCAGCAGCCGTTCGGGGTTAGTCGGAGATACGCAGTATTTT
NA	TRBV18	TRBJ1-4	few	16	CASSPPGRQVNEKLFF	TGTGCCAGCTCACCACCGGGTCGACAGGTTAATGAAAAACTGTTTTTT
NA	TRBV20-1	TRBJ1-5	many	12	CSASYIEQPQHF	TGCAGTGCTAGTTACATAGAACAGCCCCAGCATTTT
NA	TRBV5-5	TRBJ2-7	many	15	CASSLTAGAFYEQYF	TGTGCCAGCAGCTTAACGGCAGGGGCCTTCTACGAGCAGTACTTC
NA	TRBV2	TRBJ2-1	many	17	CASSEAWSDLVVDEQFF	TGTGCCAGCAGTGAAGCTTGGTCAGATCTGGTAGTTGATGAGCAGTTCTTC
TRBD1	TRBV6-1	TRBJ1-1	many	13	CASRTGVHTEAFF	TGTGCCAGCAGGACAGGGGTCCACACTGAAGCTTTCTTT
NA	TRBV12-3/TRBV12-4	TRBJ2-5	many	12	CASSLQGETQYF	TGTGCCAGCAGTCTGCAAGGGGAGACCCAGTACTTC
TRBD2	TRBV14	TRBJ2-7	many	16	CASSQGLAGGYYEQYF	TGTGCCAGCAGCCAAGGACTAGCGGGAGGTTACTACGAGCAGTACTTC